This T cell receptor beta chain stems from a study of shared clonotypes between healthy human individuals. Study-level background: The study enrolled a couple of women and a few men aged 18 to 49. Three plates were used per donor for CD4 naive, three for CD4 memory, two for CD8 naive and one for CD8 memory.

V dropped 4 bases and J dropped 0 bases, with 8 bases sitting between them. Germline V gives CDR1 SGHVS, CDR2 FQNEAQ. This CDR3 region has 14 residues. Terminally differentiated effector memory CD45RA+ cells were excluded by CCR7 positive selection of CD45RO-negative cells. In the authors' workflow: Filtering differed because ImmunoSEQ produced junction-only sequences that carried no quality scores. Assay used: immunoSEQ multiplex PCR; TCRdb lists only in-frame clones, some missing. From that table come the V and J calls and clone size; the DNA was used to work out D and trimming. The sample has roughly 770,000 clones, about 96% seen once.

This chain connects TRBV7-8 to TRBJ2-3, with a tentative D call TRBD2 (6 bases). The sequence came from a man aged 25-45 years in good health. The material sequenced was naive CD8+ T cells sorted from blood. CDR3 sequence: CASSWDWSTDTQYF. The CDR3 DNA reads TGTGCCAGCAGCTGGGACTGGAGCACAGATACGCAGTATTTT.